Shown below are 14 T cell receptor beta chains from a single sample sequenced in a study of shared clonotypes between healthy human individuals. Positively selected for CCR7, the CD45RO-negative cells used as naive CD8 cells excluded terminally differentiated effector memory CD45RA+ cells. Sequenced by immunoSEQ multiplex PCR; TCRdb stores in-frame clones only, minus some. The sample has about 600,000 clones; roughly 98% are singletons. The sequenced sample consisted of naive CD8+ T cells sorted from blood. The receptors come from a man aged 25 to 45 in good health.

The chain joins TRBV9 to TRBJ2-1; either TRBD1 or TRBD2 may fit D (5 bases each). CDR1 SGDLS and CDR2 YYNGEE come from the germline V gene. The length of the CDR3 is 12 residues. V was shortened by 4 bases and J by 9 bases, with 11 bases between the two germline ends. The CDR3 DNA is TGTGCCAGCAGCCCCTCCGGGGCTGAGCAGTTCTTC. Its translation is CASSPSGAEQFF.

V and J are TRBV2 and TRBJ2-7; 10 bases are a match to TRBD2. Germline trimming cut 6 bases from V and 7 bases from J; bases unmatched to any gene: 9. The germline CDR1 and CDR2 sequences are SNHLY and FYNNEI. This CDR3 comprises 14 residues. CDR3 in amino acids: CASRPGLALEEQYF. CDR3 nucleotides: TGTGCCAGCAGGCCGGGACTAGCGCTAGAGGAGCAGTACTTC.

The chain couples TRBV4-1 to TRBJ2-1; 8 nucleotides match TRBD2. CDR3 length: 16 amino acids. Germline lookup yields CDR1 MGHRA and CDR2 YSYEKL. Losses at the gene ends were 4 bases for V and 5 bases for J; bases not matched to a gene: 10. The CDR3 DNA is TGCGCCAGCAGCCTTTTAGCGGGACTCGACAACAATGAGCAGTTCTTC. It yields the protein CASSLLAGLDNNEQFF.

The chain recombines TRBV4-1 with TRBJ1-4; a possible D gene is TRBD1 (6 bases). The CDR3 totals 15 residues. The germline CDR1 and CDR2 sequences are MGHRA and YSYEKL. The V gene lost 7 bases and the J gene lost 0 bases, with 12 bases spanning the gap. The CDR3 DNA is TGCGCCAGCAAAGGGACAATCACAACTAATGAAAAACTGTTTTTT. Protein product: CASKGTITTNEKLFF.

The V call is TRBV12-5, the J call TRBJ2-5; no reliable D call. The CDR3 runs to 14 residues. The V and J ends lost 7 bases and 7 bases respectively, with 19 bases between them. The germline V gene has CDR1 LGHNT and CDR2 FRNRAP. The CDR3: CASVRRTITGTQYF. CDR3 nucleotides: TGTGCTAGTGTTCGGCGAACTATTACGGGGACCCAGTACTTC.

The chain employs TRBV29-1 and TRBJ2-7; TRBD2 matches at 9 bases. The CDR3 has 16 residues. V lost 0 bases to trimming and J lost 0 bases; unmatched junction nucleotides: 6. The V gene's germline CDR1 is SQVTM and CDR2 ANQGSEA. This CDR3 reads CSVEDPFSGSSYEQYF. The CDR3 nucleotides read TGCAGCGTTGAAGATCCCTTTAGCGGGAGCTCCTACGAGCAGTACTTC.

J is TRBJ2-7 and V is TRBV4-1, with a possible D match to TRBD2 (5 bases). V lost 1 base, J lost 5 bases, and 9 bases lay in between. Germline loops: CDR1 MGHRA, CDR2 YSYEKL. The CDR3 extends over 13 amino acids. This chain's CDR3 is CASSQARGDEQYF. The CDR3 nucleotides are TGCGCCAGCAGCCAAGCCCGGGGAGACGAGCAGTACTTC.

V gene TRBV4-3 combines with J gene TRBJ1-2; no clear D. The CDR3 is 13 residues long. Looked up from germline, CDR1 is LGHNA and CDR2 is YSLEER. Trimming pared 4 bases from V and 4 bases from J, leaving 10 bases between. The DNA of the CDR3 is TGCGCCAGCAGCCCAGCGGGCGGCTATGGCTACACCTTC. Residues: CASSPAGGYGYTF.

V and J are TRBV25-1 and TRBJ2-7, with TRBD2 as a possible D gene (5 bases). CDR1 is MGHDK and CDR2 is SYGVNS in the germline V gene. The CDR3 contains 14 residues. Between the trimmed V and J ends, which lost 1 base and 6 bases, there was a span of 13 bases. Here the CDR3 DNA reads TGTGCCAGCAGTGAATTCGCTAGCTCTAGCGAGCAGTACTTC. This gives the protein CASSEFASSSEQYF.

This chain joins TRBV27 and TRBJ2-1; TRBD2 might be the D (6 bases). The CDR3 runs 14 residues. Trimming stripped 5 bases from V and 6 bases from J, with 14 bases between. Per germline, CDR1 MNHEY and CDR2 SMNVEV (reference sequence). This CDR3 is CASSDGTPFNEQFF. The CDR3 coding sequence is TGTGCCAGCAGTGACGGGACTCCCTTCAATGAGCAGTTCTTC.

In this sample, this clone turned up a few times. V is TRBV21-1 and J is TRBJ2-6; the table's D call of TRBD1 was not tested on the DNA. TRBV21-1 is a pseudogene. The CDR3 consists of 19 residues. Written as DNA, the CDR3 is TGTGCCAGCAGCAACCGTCCGGGACAGAGCTCCTCTGGGGCCAACGTCCTGACTTTC. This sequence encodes CASSNRPGQSSSGANVLTF.

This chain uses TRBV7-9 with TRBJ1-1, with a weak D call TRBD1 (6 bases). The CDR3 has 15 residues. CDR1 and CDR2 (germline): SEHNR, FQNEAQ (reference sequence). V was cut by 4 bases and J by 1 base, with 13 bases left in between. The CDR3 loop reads CASSSPLDRNTEAFF. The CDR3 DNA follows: TGTGCCAGCAGCTCCCCCCTGGACAGGAACACTGAAGCTTTCTTT.

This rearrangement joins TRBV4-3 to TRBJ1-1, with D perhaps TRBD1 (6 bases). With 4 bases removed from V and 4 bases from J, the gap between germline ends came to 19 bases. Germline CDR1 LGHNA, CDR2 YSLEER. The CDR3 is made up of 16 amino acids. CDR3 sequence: CASSLSKGESGTEAFF. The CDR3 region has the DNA TGCGCCAGCAGCCTAAGCAAGGGGGAAAGTGGCACTGAAGCTTTCTTT.

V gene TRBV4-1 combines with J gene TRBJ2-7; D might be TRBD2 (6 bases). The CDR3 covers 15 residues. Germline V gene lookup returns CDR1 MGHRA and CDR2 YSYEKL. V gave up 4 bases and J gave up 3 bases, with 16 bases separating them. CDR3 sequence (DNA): TGCGCCAGCAGCCCTTCCGGGACTGCAAACTACGAGCAGTACTTC. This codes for CASSPSGTANYEQYF.